This entry describes one T cell receptor beta chain. Antigen specificity is unknown. The CDR3 has 16 amino acids. V was trimmed by 2 bases and J by 0 bases, leaving 12 bases between them. CDR1 is SGHAT and CDR2 is FQNNGV in the germline V gene. This entry comes from a study of beta chain features in type 1 diabetes. In the study overall: Sorted cell examination encompassed 85 million to 130 million cells across all samples.

General study points: In every one of the four CD4+ subsets, TCRB CDR3s were moderately but significantly shorter in Type 1 diabetes patients. cDNA-based reads could over-represent cells with high TCR expression.

Expressed TCRB transcripts were sequenced, since all the RNA that had been isolated was reverse transcribed. Sequencing was performed with immunoSEQ multiplex PCR; in TCRdb, only in-frame clones are kept and a portion is missing. Among 200,000 to 250,000 clones listed, 27% were seen once. Approximately 0.11 L of blood, on average, came from one heparinised draw per donor. Input material: central memory CD4+ T cells from blood. The clonotype originates from a man aged 25-45 years in good health. The V call is TRBV11-2, the J call TRBJ2-3; tentatively, D is TRBD2 (6 bases). The CDR3 DNA reads as TGTGCCAGCAGCTTACGACTAGACGCCAGCACAGATACGCAGTATTTT. Its protein product is CASSLRLDASTDTQYF.